The 14 T cell receptor beta chains reported below all come from one sample, sequenced in a study of siplizumab effects on memory and regulatory T cells. Sequenced by immunoSEQ multiplex PCR; TCRdb stores in-frame clones only, minus some. Among 85,000 to 90,000 clones listed, about 87% were seen once. Material for sequencing was CD4+ T cells sorted from blood. Receptors were obtained from a human donor in good health.

The rearrangement links TRBV5-6 to TRBJ1-4; D uncertain. This CDR3 is built from 13 residues. The germline CDR1 and CDR2 sequences are SGHDT and YYEEEE. V was cut by 1 base and J by 2 bases, with 3 bases left in between. The CDR3 DNA is TGTGCCAGCAGCTTGCCGACTAATGAAAAACTGTTTTTT. This translates into CASSLPTNEKLFF.

The sample holds one count of this clone. A read error may account for a junction end that differs from germline. The chain employs TRBV4-1 and TRBJ1-5; a possible D gene is TRBD1 (5 bases). This CDR3 is built from 14 residues. The germline V gene encodes CDR1 MGHRA and CDR2 YSYEKL. CDR3 loop: CATSQPGGNRPQHF. CDR3 DNA sequence: TGCGCCACCAGCCAGCCGGGGGGGAATCGGCCCCAGCATTTT.

The chain combines TRBV5-4 with TRBJ2-5; 8 bases align to TRBD2. CDR1 SGHNT and CDR2 YYREEE come from the germline V gene (reference sequence). The CDR3 has 15 residues. Trimming took 3 bases from V and 8 from J; bases not matched to a gene: 12. DNA of the CDR3: TGTGCCAGCAGCTGGGCCGGGACTAGAGGTGCCACCCAGTACTTC. It yields the protein CASSWAGTRGATQYF.

The genes are TRBV5-4 and TRBJ2-7; 11 bases are shared with TRBD2. The CDR3 extends over 15 amino acids. Germline V CDR1 and CDR2: SGHNT, YYREEE (reference sequence). Unmatched junction bases numbered 3, after V lost 4 bases and J lost 0 bases. The CDR3 is CASSPGLADSYEQYF. CDR3 DNA sequence: TGTGCCAGCAGCCCGGGACTAGCGGACTCCTACGAGCAGTACTTC.

The V call is TRBV18, the J call TRBJ1-2; TRBD1 agrees at 8 bases. The CDR3 loop spans 15 amino acids. The trim removed 4 bases at V and 3 bases at J, leaving 7 bases unmatched. The V gene's germline CDR1 is KGHSH and CDR2 LQKENI. CDR3 DNA sequence: TGTGCCAGCTCACAAGCGGACAGGGTTTACTATGGCTACACCTTC. This sequence encodes CASSQADRVYYGYTF.

The gene calls are TRBV5-1 and TRBJ1-2; D perhaps matches TRBD1 (5 bases). The germline gives CDR1 SGHRS, CDR2 YFSETQ. With 0 bases removed from V and 1 base from J, the gap between germline ends came to 10 bases. The CDR3 runs 15 residues. CDR3 sequence: CASSLDGHYNYGYTF. The CDR3 nucleotides are TGCGCCAGCAGCTTGGACGGACACTATAACTATGGCTACACCTTC.

This clone has just a few counts. The genes are TRBV5-1 and TRBJ2-6; D ambiguous. This CDR3 spans 16 amino acids. From germline, CDR1 is SGHRS and CDR2 YFSETQ. Trimming cost V 0 bases and J 3 bases, with 10 bases left between them. The CDR3 DNA sequence: TGCGCCAGCAGCTTGGGGGGTGACCTTGGGGCCAACGTCCTGACTTTC. The encoded protein is CASSLGGDLGANVLTF.

CDR3 protein: CASRRGGSEQYF. The CDR3 region has the DNA TGTGCCAGCCGCAGGGGAGGCAGCGAGCAGTACTTC. The rearrangement links TRBV6-5 to TRBJ2-7; D is possibly TRBD1 or TRBD2 (6 bases each). V lost 8 bases and J 6 bases, leaving 14 bases between the germline ends. CDR3 length: 12 residues. In germline, CDR1 is MNHEY, CDR2 SVGAGI.

The chain employs TRBV6-6 and TRBJ2-1; D not resolved. This CDR3 has 15 amino acids. Trimming stripped 7 bases from V and 4 bases from J, with 17 bases between. CDR1 and CDR2 from the germline V gene are MNHNY and SVGAGI (reference sequence). The DNA of the CDR3 is TGTGCCAGCATCGACCGCGGTCCCGAGTACAATGAGCAGTTCTTC. This gives the protein CASIDRGPEYNEQFF.

This clone was recorded only once. The chain is built from TRBV6-5 and TRBJ1-5; the match to TRBD1 covers 11 bases. Looked up from germline, CDR1 is MNHEY and CDR2 is SVGAGI. The CDR3 spans 15 residues. The V gene end was trimmed by 6 bases and the J gene end by 7 bases; junction bases not matched to a gene: 8. The CDR3, as DNA: TGTGCCAGCAGCTCGGGACAGGGGGTAGGCCAGCCCCAGCATTTT. It encodes CASSSGQGVGQPQHF.

V gene TRBV7-8 combines with J gene TRBJ2-3; 8 bases match TRBD1. This CDR3 contains 16 residues. The germline V gene encodes CDR1 SGHVS and CDR2 FQNEAQ. V shed 5 bases, J shed 5 bases, and the junction held 12 bases outside the gene matches. The CDR3 is CASSKGTRGHVDTQYF. In DNA, the CDR3 is TGTGCCAGCAGCAAAGGGACCAGGGGGCATGTAGATACGCAGTATTTT.

This chain links TRBV28 with TRBJ1-4, with D possibly TRBD1 on 5 matching bases. Looked up from germline, CDR1 is MDHEN and CDR2 is SYDVKM. This CDR3 contains 13 residues. Deletions cut 10 bases from V and 4 bases from J, with 13 bases between. In DNA form, the CDR3 reads TGTGCCATTGAGGGACGGGATAATGAAAAACTGTTTTTT. Its protein product is CAIEGRDNEKLFF. The full variable domain, rest sourced from reference TRBV28 and TRBJ1-4, is DVKVTQSSRYLVKRTGEKVFLECVQDMDHENMFWYRQDPGLGLRLIYFSYDVKMKEKGDIPEGYSVSREKKERFSLILESASTNQTSMYLCAIEGRDNEKLFFGSGTQLSVL.

The J gene is TRBJ2-7, the V gene TRBV6-1; unclear D gene. Germline V lookup: CDR1 MNHNS, CDR2 SASEGT. The CDR3 has 12 residues. The V gene lost 6 bases and the J gene lost 4 bases, with 10 bases spanning the gap. Here the CDR3 DNA reads TGTGCCAGCAGCTTAGGGTGGTACGAGCAGTACTTC. Translating it yields CASSLGWYEQYF.

The rearrangement links TRBV7-3 to TRBJ2-1; 13 positions match TRBD2. Germline CDR1 and CDR2: SGHTA and FQGTGA. Trimming cost V 5 bases and J 5 bases; bases outside gene matches: 9. The CDR3 totals 17 residues. The CDR3 DNA is TGTGCCAGCAGCCGAACCGGACTAGCGGGAGTACACAATGAGCAGTTCTTC. It translates to CASSRTGLAGVHNEQFF.